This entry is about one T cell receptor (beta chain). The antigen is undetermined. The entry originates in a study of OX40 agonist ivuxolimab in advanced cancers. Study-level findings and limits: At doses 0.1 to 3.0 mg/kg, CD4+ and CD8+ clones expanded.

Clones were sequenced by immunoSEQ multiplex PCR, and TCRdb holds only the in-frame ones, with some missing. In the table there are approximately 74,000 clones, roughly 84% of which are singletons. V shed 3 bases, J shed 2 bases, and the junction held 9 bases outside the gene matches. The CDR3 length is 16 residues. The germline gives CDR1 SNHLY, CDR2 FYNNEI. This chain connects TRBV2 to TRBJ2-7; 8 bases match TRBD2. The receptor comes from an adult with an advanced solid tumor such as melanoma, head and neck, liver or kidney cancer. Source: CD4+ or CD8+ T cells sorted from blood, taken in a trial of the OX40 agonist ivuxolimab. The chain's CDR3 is CASSEGAGGRPYEQYF. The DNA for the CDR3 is TGTGCCAGCAGTGAGGGGGCGGGAGGAAGGCCCTACGAGCAGTACTTC.